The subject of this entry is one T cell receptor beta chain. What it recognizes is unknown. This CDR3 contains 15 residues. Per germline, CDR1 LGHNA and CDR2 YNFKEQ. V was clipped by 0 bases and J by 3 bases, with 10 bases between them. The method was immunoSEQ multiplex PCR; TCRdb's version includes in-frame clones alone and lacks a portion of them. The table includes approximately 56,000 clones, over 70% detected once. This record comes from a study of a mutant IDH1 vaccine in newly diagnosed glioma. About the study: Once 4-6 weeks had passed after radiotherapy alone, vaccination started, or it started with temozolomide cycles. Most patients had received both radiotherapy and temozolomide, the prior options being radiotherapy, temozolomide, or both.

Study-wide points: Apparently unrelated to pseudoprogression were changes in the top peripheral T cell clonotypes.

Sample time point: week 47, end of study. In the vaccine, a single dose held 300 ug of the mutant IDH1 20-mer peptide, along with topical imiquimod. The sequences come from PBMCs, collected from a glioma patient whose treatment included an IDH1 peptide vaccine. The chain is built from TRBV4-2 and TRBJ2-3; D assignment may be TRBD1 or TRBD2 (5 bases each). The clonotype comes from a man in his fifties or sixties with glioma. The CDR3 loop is CASSQDGAVTDTQYF. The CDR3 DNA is TGTGCCAGCAGCCAAGACGGGGCGGTGACAGATACGCAGTATTTT.